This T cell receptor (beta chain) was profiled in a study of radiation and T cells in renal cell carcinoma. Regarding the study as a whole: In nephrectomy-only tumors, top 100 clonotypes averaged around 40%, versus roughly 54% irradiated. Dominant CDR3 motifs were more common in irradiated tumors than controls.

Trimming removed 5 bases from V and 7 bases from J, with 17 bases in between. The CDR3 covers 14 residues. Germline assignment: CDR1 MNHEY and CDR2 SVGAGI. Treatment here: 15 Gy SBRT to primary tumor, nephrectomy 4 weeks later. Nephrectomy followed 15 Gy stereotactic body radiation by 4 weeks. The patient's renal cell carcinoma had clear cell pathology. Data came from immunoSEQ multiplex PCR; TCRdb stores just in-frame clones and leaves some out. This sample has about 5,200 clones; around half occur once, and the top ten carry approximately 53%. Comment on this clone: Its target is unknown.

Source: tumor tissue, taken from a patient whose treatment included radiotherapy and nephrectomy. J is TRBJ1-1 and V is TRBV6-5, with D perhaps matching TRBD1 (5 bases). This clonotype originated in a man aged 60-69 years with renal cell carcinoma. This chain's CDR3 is CASSTDQGQNEAFF. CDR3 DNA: TGTGCCAGCAGTACCGACCAGGGTCAGAATGAAGCTTTCTTT.